The T cell receptor beta chain under discussion was sequenced for a study of blood T cell repertoires in COVID-19. Trimming cost V 2 bases and J 2 bases, with 4 bases left between them. This CDR3 has 13 residues. CDR1 and CDR2 (germline): SGHAT, FQNNGV. Measured with immunoSEQ multiplex PCR; TCRdb has only the in-frame clones, and not every one. The sample shows a few hundred thousand clones, about 88% of them seen only once. This clone was observed a handful of times. Donors were grouped by their self-reported clinical history. Individuals in the exposed group had encountered a COVID-19 case within 2 weeks preceding study entry.

V gene TRBV11-2 combines with J gene TRBJ1-3; no clear D. The sequence derives from a young woman who had been exposed to COVID-19. Sample: PBMCs or T cells enriched from blood (not recorded which). CDR3 DNA sequence: TGTGCCAGCAGCTTATCCGCTGGAAACACCATATATTTT. It encodes CASSLSAGNTIYF.